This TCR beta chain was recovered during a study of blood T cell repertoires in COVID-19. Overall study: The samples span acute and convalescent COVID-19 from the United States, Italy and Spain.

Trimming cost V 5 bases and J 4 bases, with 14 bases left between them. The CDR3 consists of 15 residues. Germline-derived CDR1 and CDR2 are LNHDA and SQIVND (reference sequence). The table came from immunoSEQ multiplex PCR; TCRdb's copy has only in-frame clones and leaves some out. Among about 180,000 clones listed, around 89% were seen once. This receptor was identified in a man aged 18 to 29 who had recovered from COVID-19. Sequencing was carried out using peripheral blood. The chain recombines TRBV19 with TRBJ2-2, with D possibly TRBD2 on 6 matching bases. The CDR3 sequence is CASSGSTRGTGELFF. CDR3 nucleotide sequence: TGTGCCAGTAGTGGCTCGACTAGAGGCACCGGGGAGCTGTTTTTT. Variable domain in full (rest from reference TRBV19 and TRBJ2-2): DGGITQSPKYLFRKEGQNVTLSCEQNLNHDAMYWYRQDPGQGLRLIYYSQIVNDFQKGDIAEGYSVSREKKESFPLTVTSAQKNPTAFYLCASSGSTRGTGELFFGEGSRLTVL.